This TCR beta chain was sequenced in a study of blood T cell repertoires in COVID-19. Trimming took off 1 base at V and 0 bases at J, with 11 bases between the two ends. CDR1 and CDR2 from the germline V gene are SGDLS and YYNGEE. This CDR3 comprises 16 residues. TCRdb's copy holds only in-frame clones and misses some; the assay was immunoSEQ multiplex PCR. Altogether a few hundred thousand clones are present, 87% being singletons, with the ten largest covering approximately 9%. The clonotype comes from a woman under 30 who had recovered from COVID-19. The chain couples TRBV9 to TRBJ1-3, with D possibly TRBD1 on 5 matching bases. The material sequenced was PBMCs or T cells enriched from blood (not recorded which). CDR3 sequence: CASSVYATVSGNTIYF. In DNA, the CDR3 is TGTGCCAGCAGCGTATATGCGACAGTCTCTGGAAACACCATATATTTT. Based on the CDR3 plus reference TRBV9 and TRBJ1-3, the full variable domain is DSGVTQTPKHLITATGQRVTLRCSPRSGDLSVYWYQQSLDQGLQFLIQYYNGEERAKGNILERFSAQQFPDLHSELNLSSLELGDSALYFCASSVYATVSGNTIYFGEGSWLTVV.